This record looks at one T cell receptor beta chain sequence and its context. Germline CDR1 reads MNHNY; CDR2 reads SVGAGI (reference sequence). The CDR3 is 13 amino acids. Only in-frame clones appear in the TCRdb table, and some are missing; sequencing was by immunoSEQ multiplex PCR. The sample holds around 20,000 clones; around 75% are singletons and the top ten take roughly 34%. This entry belongs to a study of sequential checkpoint blockade in melanoma. Study as a whole: Patients were randomized 1:1 to nivolumab-then-ipilimumab or ipilimumab-then-nivolumab first-line.

The treatment was: randomized to nivolumab then ipilimumab (arm A) or the reverse (arm B). No patient had prior DNA-damaging chemotherapy. V usage is TRBV6-6 and J usage is TRBJ2-5; 7 nucleotides agree with TRBD2. The J call could be wrong; TRBJ2-7 is a better fit for the DNA end. The TCR sequence derives from a human donor with melanoma. Sequences were derived from CD8+ T cells sorted from blood (inferred from file names), sampled from a patient given nivolumab and ipilimumab in sequence. The CDR3 region is CASRGREGYEQYF. CDR3 sequence (DNA): TGTGCCAGCCGCGGTAGGGAGGGTTACGAGCAGTACTTC.